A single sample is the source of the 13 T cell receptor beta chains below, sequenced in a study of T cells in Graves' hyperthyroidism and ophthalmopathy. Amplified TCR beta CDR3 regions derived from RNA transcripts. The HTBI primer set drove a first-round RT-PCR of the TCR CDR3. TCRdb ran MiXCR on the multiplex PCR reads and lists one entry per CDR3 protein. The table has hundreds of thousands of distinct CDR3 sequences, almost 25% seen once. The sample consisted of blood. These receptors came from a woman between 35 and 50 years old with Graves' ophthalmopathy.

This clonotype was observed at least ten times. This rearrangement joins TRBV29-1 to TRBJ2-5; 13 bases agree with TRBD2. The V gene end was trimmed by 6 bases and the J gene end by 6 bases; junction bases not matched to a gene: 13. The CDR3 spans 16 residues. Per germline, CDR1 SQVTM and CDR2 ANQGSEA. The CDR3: CSVRPGTSGTQKTQYF. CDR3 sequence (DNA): TGCAGCGTCCGGCCAGGGACTAGCGGGACACAAAAGACCCAGTACTTC.

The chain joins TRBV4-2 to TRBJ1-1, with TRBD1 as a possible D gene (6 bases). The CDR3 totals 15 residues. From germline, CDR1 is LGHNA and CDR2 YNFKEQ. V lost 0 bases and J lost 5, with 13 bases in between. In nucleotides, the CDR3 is TGTGCCAGCAGCCAAGATCCTCAGGGGCAAACTGAAGCTTTCTTT. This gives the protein CASSQDPQGQTEAFF.

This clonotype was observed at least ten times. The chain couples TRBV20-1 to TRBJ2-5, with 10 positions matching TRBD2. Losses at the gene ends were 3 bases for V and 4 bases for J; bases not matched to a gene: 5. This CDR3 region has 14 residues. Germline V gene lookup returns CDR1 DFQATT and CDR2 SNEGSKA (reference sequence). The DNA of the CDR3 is TGCAGTGCTAGTTTACTAGCGGGATTAGAGACCCAGTACTTC. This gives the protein CSASLLAGLETQYF.

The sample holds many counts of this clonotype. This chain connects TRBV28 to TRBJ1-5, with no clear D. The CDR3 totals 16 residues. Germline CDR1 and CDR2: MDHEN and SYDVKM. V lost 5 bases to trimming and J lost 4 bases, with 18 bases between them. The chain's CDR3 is CASSPHFGPTNQPQHF. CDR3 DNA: TGTGCCAGCAGTCCCCACTTTGGGCCGACAAATCAGCCCCAGCATTTT.

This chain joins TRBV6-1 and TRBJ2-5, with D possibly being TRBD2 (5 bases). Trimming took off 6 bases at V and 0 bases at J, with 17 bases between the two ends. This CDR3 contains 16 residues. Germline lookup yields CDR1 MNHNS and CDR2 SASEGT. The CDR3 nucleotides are TGTGCCAGCAGCGTCCGGGGTCCGGAGTACCAAGAGACCCAGTACTTC. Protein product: CASSVRGPEYQETQYF.

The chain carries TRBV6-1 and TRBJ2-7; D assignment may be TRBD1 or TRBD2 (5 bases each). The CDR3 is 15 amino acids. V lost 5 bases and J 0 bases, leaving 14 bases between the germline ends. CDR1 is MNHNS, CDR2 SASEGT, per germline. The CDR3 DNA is TGTGCCAGCAGTACCCTTCGGGACGGCTCCTACGAGCAGTACTTC. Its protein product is CASSTLRDGSYEQYF.

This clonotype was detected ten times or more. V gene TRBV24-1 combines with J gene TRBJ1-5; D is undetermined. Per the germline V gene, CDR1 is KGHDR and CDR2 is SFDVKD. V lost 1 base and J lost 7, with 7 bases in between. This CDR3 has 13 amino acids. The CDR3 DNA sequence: TGTGCCACCAGTGATTTTCCAGTCCAGCCCCAGCATTTT. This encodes CATSDFPVQPQHF.

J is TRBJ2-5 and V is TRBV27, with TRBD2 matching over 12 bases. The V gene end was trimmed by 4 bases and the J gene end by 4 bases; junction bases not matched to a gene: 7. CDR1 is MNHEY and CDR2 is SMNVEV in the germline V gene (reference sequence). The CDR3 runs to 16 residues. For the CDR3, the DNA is TGTGCCAGCAGTTCCTGGACTAGCGGGGCCCGAGAGACCCAGTACTTC. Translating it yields CASSSWTSGARETQYF.

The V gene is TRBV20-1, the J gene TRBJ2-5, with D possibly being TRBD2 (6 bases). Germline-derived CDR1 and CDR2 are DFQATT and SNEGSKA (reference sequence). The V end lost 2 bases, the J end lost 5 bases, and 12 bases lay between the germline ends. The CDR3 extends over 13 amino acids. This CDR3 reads CSARLGGSETQYF. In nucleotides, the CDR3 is TGCAGTGCTAGACTCGGGGGATCTGAGACCCAGTACTTC.

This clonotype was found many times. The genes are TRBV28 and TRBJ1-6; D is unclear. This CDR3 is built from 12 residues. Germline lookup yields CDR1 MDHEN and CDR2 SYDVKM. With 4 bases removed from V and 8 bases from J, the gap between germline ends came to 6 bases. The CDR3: CASSSPYSPLHF. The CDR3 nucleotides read TGTGCCAGCAGTTCGCCCTATTCACCCCTCCACTTT. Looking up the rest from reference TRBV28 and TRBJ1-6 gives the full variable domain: DVKVTQSSRYLVKRTGEKVFLECVQDMDHENMFWYRQDPGLGLRLIYFSYDVKMKEKGDIPEGYSVSREKKERFSLILESASTNQTSMYLCASSSPYSPLHFGNGTRLTVT.

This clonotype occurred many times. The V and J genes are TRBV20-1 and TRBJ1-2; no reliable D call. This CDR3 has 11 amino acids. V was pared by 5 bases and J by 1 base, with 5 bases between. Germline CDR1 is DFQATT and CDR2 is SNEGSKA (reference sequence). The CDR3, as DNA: TGCAGTGCTCCAGATAACTATGGCTACACCTTC. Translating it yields CSAPDNYGYTF.

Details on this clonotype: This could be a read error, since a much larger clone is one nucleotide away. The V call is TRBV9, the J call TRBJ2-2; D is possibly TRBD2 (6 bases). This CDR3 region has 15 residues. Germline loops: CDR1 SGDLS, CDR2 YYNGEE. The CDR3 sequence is CASSVESSRTGGLFF. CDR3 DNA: TGTGCCAGCAGCGTAGAATCAAGCCGTACCGGGGGGCTGTTTTTT. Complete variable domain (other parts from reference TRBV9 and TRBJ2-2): DSGVTQTPKHLITATGQRVTLRCSPRSGDLSVYWYQQSLDQGLQFLIQYYNGEERAKGNILERFSAQQFPDLHSELNLSSLELGDSALYFCASSVESSRTGGLFFGEGSRLTVL.

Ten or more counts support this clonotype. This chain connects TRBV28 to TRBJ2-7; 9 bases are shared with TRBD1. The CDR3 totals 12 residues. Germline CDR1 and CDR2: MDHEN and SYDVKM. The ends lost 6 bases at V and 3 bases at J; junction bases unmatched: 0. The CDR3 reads CASRTGGYEQYF. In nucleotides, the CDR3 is TGTGCCAGCAGGACAGGGGGCTACGAGCAGTACTTC.